This T cell receptor (beta chain) is from a study of blood T cell repertoires in COVID-19. Study context: Sites across the United States, Italy and Spain contributed samples from acute and convalescent COVID-19. Sample material is recorded as cDNA or gDNA derived from T cells, B-cell-depleted T cells, or PBMCs.

Original processing notes: How many nucleated cells were present was estimated from reference gene primer amplification. Method: immunoSEQ multiplex PCR; TCRdb's copy keeps in-frame clones and lacks some. D and trimming were read from the DNA, whereas the V and J calls and clone size are those reported in that table. The sample has approximately 82,000 clones, 85% to 95% seen once. This CDR3 is 14 amino acids long. V lost 6 bases to trimming and J lost 6 bases, with 15 bases between them. The germline V gene encodes CDR1 LNHDA and CDR2 SQIVND (reference sequence). This chain joins TRBV19 and TRBJ2-4, with D maybe TRBD2 (6 bases). Input material: peripheral blood. This TCR derives from a woman aged 55-70 years with active COVID-19. CDR3 protein: CASSPEGVVNIQYF. The CDR3 nucleotides are TGTGCCAGTAGCCCGGAGGGAGTTGTAAACATTCAGTACTTC.